Sequencing of this T cell receptor beta chain was carried out in a study of chemoradiotherapy in HPV16-positive cancers. Only in-frame clones appear in the TCRdb table, and some are missing; sequencing was by immunoSEQ multiplex PCR. The sample holds fewer than 25,000 clones, roughly 92% seen once. Repertoires were sampled repeatedly during chemoradiotherapy. The material was blood, obtained from a patient who underwent chemoradiotherapy. The sequence was obtained from a human donor with HPV-associated anogenital cancer.

DNA for the CDR3: TGTGCCAGCAGCCAAGACTTTTGGGGGGCCTCCAGCACAGATACGCAGTATTTT. As protein: CASSQDFWGASSTDTQYF. This chain joins TRBV4-2 and TRBJ2-3; the D call may be TRBD1 or TRBD2 (6 bases each). This CDR3 comprises 18 residues. Germline V gene sequence: CDR1 LGHNA, CDR2 YNFKEQ. Trimming took off 0 bases at V and 0 bases at J, with 16 bases between the two ends.